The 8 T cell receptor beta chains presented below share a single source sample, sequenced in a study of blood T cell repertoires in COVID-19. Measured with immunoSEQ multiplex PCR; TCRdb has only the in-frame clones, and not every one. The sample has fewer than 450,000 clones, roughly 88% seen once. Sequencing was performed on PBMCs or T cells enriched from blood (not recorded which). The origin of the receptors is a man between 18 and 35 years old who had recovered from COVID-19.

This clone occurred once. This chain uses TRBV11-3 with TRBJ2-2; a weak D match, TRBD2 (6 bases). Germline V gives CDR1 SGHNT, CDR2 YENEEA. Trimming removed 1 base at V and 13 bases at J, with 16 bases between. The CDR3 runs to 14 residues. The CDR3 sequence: CASSLGDSSEGLFF. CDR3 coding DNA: TGTGCCAGCAGCTTAGGCGATTCTAGCGAGGGGCTGTTTTTT.

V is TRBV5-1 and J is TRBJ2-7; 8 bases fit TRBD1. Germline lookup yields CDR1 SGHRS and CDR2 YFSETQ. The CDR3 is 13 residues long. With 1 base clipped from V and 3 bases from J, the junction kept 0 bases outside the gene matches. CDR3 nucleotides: TGCGCCAGCAGCTTGACAGGGGGCTACGAGCAGTACTTC. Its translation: CASSLTGGYEQYF.

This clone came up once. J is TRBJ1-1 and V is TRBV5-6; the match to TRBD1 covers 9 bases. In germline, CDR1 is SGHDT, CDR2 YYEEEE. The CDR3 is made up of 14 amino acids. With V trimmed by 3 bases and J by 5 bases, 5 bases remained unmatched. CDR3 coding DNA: TGTGCCAGCAGCTACTACAGGGGGCAAACTGAAGCTTTCTTT. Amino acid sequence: CASSYYRGQTEAFF.

CDR3 sequence (DNA): TGTGCCAGCAGCCCGCGTGTGGGGGAGCTGTTTTTT. This translates into CASSPRVGELFF. The chain links TRBV7-3 to TRBJ2-2; no clear D gene. Germline lookup yields CDR1 SGHTA and CDR2 FQGTGA. The CDR3 extends over 12 amino acids. Trimming removed 5 bases at V and 8 bases at J, with 9 bases between. The variable domain in full, with the rest retrieved from reference TRBV7-3 and TRBJ2-2, is GAGVSQTPSNKVTEKGKYVELRCDPISGHTALYWYRQSLGQGPEFLIYFQGTGAADDSGLPNDRFFAVRPEGSVSTLKIQRTERGDSAVYLCASSPRVGELFFGEGSRLTVL.

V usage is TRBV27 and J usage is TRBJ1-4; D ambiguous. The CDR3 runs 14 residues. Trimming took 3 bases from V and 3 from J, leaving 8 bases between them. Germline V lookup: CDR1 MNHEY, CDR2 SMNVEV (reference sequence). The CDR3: CASSFLDSNEKLFF. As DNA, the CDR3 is TGTGCCAGCAGTTTTTTGGACTCTAATGAAAAACTGTTTTTT.

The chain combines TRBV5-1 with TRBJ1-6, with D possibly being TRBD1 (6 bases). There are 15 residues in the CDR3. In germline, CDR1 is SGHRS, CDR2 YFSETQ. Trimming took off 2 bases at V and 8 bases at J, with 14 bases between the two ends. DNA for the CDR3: TGCGCCAGCAGCTTTACAGGGAATGGGGATTCACCCCTCCACTTT. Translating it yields CASSFTGNGDSPLHF.

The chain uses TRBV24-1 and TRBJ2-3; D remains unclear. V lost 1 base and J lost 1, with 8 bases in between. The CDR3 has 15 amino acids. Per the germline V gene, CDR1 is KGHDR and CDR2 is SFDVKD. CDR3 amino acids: CATSDFGVGTDTQYF. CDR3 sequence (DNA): TGTGCCACCAGTGATTTTGGAGTCGGCACAGATACGCAGTATTTT.

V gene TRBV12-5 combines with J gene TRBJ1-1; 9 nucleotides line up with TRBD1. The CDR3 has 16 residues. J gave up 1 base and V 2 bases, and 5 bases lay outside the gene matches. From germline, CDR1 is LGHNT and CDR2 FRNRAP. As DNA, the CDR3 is TGTGCTAGTGGTTTGTTCGGACAGGGGACGAACACTGAAGCTTTCTTT. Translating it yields CASGLFGQGTNTEAFF. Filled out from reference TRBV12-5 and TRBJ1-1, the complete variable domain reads DARVTQTPRHKVTEMGQEVTMRCQPILGHNTVFWYRQTMMQGLELLAYFRNRAPLDDSGMPKDRFSAEMPDATLATLKIQPSEPRDSAVYFCASGLFGQGTNTEAFFGQGTRLTVV.